Listed below are T cell receptor beta chains from one sample, sequenced in a study of OX40 agonist ivuxolimab in advanced cancers. The repertoire was sequenced with immunoSEQ multiplex PCR; TCRdb's copy has only in-frame clones and lacks some. The sample consists of under 100,000 clones, over 75% of them appearing once. The sample was CD4+ or CD8+ T cells sorted from blood, taken in a trial of the OX40 agonist ivuxolimab. All receptors derive from an adult with an advanced solid tumor such as melanoma, head and neck, liver or kidney cancer. Each CDR3 is given with its conserved first and last residue. Each record gives: V gene, J gene, D gene, clone size, CDR3 DNA, CDR3 protein. D genes are given only for firm matches. Rows may omit the clone size; those that give it use once, few, many or a size class.

v_gene: TRBV7-2
j_gene: TRBJ2-2
d_gene: -
abundance: -
CDR3nt: TGTGCCAACAGAGCGGCACCGAACACCGGGGAGCTGTTTTTT
CDR3aa: CANRAAPNTGELFF

v_gene: TRBV7-2
j_gene: TRBJ2-5
d_gene: TRBD2
abundance: -
CDR3nt: TGTGCCAGCAGCTTCCGGGGGGGCGGGACCCAGTACTTC
CDR3aa: CASSFRGGGTQYF

v_gene: TRBV4-3
j_gene: TRBJ1-6
d_gene: -
abundance: -
CDR3nt: TGCGCCAGCAGCCGATTAAGAATCATGACGGATCCCGGAAAGGATTCACCCCTCCACTTT
CDR3aa: CASSRLRIMTDPGKDSPLHF

v_gene: TRBV11-2
j_gene: TRBJ1-6
d_gene: -
abundance: few
CDR3nt: TGTGCCAGCAGGAAAGAGTCTTCACCCCTCCACTTT
CDR3aa: CASRKESSPLHF

v_gene: TRBV7-2
j_gene: TRBJ1-1
d_gene: -
abundance: -
CDR3nt: TGTGCCAGCAGCTTTCAGAACACTGAAGCTTTCTTT
CDR3aa: CASSFQNTEAFF

v_gene: TRBV6-5
j_gene: TRBJ1-4
d_gene: -
abundance: -
CDR3nt: TGTGCCAGCAGTCGAGGGGCAACTAATGAAAAACTGTTTTTT
CDR3aa: CASSRGATNEKLFF

v_gene: TRBV10-3
j_gene: TRBJ1-4
d_gene: TRBD1
abundance: -
CDR3nt: TGTGCCGCCCGACAGGGGGCAGGTGAAAAACTGTTTTTT
CDR3aa: CAARQGAGEKLFF

v_gene: TRBV5-4
j_gene: TRBJ2-3
d_gene: -
abundance: -
CDR3nt: TGTGCCAGCAGCTTGGTCGGTGGGAGCACAGATACGCAGTATTTT
CDR3aa: CASSLVGGSTDTQYF

v_gene: TRBV6-6
j_gene: TRBJ2-7
d_gene: -
abundance: -
CDR3nt: TGTGCCAGCAGTCGACTGGACAACTACGAGCAGTACTTC
CDR3aa: CASSRLDNYEQYF

v_gene: TRBV7-2
j_gene: TRBJ2-5
d_gene: TRBD2
abundance: -
CDR3nt: TGTGCCAGCAGCCTCCAACCGGGGGGTTCAGAGACCCAGTACTTC
CDR3aa: CASSLQPGGSETQYF

v_gene: TRBV28
j_gene: TRBJ1-2
d_gene: TRBD1
abundance: once
CDR3nt: TGTGCCAGCAGCTCCACCGGGACAGGGGGCTGGCACTATGGCTACACCTTC
CDR3aa: CASSSTGTGGWHYGYTF